This T cell receptor beta chain is drawn from a study of cytomegalovirus exposure and HLA in healthy donors. On the study more broadly: A subsequent analysis reported that the 120 or so validation repertoires were produced on the same platform that had also been used for the approximately 710 first-cohort repertoires. General observations from the study: The finding came from a later analysis; first-cohort TCR clusters tended to co-occur in the 110 or so validation repertoires. Published work reported that the classifier diagnosed cytomegalovirus status with high specificity and sensitivity.

In regard to this clone: The antigen is not known. One end of the junction fails to match germline, which may point to a read error.

Using immunoSEQ multiplex PCR, the repertoire was profiled, and TCRdb retains in-frame clones only, with some absent. The sample yields nearly 80,000 clones, 93% seen once. The 120-subject validation cohort, separate from the 666-subject first cohort, included the donors. This TCR was recovered from a woman in her twenties or thirties in good health and CMV-seronegative. The specimen sequenced was PBMCs.

The CDR3 sequence is CASSFGGGGNTEAFF. The DNA for the CDR3 is TGCGCCAGCAGCTTCGGCGGAGGTGGGAACACTGAAGCTTTCTTT. The chain employs TRBV5-4 and TRBJ1-1, with no clear D. CDR3 length: 15 amino acids. CDR1 SGHNT and CDR2 YYREEE come from the germline V gene (reference sequence).